This T cell receptor (beta chain) was identified in a study of blood T cell repertoires in COVID-19. About the research overall: Sample material is recorded as cDNA or gDNA derived from T cells, B-cell-depleted T cells, or PBMCs.

Profiled with immunoSEQ multiplex PCR; TCRdb holds only in-frame clones, not every one. The repertoire consists of tens of thousands of clones, with 80% to 95% occurring once and the leading ten covering roughly 3%. Per germline, CDR1 SGHRS and CDR2 YFSETQ. This CDR3 is 17 amino acids long. Trimming took 4 bases from V and 2 from J; bases not matched to a gene: 14. Sample: peripheral blood. V usage is TRBV5-1 and J usage is TRBJ2-7; 8 nucleotides match TRBD2. The clonotype was recovered from a woman in her sixties or seventies with active COVID-19. CDR3 in amino acids: CASSQTIVAGLTYEQYF. CDR3 bases: TGCGCCAGCAGCCAAACGATAGTAGCGGGGCTCACCTACGAGCAGTACTTC.